This T cell receptor (beta chain) was captured by sequencing in a study of cytomegalovirus exposure and HLA in healthy donors. Findings and caveats of the study: 87-base-pair reads could not separate some V segments, including TRBV6-2 and TRBV6-3. Sequencing probably produced one cluster of sequence variants that were highly shared. TCR beta chains numbering more than 150 were designated cytomegalovirus-associated.

With regard to this clone: Its antigen is as yet unknown.

Per germline, CDR1 SGHRS and CDR2 YFSETQ. The ends were cut back, 1 base at V and 6 bases at J, with 10 bases in the middle. The CDR3 loop spans 13 amino acids. 60 Vbeta and 13 Jbeta primers were used in PCR. Measured with immunoSEQ multiplex PCR; TCRdb has only the in-frame clones, and not every one. This sample has about 140,000 clones; roughly 78% occur once, and the top ten carry roughly 2.9%. The sequence came from a female donor in good health and CMV-seronegative. Sample: PBMCs. V and J are TRBV5-1 and TRBJ1-1; TRBD1 might be the D (5 bases). The CDR3 nucleotides read TGCGCCAGCAGCTTGACAGGTCGACCTGAAGCTTTCTTT. This gives the protein CASSLTGRPEAFF.